A single sample is the source of the 27 T cell receptor beta chains below, sequenced in a study of blood T cell repertoires in COVID-19. The assay was immunoSEQ multiplex PCR, and TCRdb's table has in-frame clones only and misses some. The sample includes about 280,000 clones, approximately 90% of them seen just once. The source material was PBMCs or T cells enriched from blood (not recorded which). These receptors all stem from a woman in her thirties or forties who had recovered from COVID-19.

This clone was observed at least ten times. The gene calls are TRBV10-3 and TRBJ1-5; TRBD1 might be the D (6 bases). The CDR3 length is 18 residues. Trimming took off 0 bases at V and 6 bases at J, with 21 bases between the two ends. In germline, CDR1 is ENHRY, CDR2 SYGVKD. The CDR3 DNA sequence: TGTGCCATCAGTGAGTCTTTTATCGAGGCAGGGGTTCGTCAGCCCCAGCATTTT. Amino acid sequence: CAISESFIEAGVRQPQHF.

The chain joins TRBV30 to TRBJ2-5; 10 bases map to TRBD2. Germline trimming cut 0 bases from V and 4 bases from J; bases unmatched to any gene: 2. The CDR3 loop spans 14 amino acids. Per germline, CDR1 GTSNPN and CDR2 SVGIG (reference sequence). The CDR3 DNA sequence: TGTGCCTGGAGTGTCAGCGGGAGGGGAGAGACCCAGTACTTC. This translates into CAWSVSGRGETQYF.

There are a few counts of this clone. The germline gene is not matched at one end of the junction; a read error may be the cause. The chain employs TRBV3-1 (or the pseudogene TRBV3-2) and TRBJ1-5; unclear D gene. This CDR3 comprises 13 residues. The germline CDR1 and CDR2 sequences are LGHDT and YNNKEL (reference sequence). DNA of the CDR3: TGTGCCAGCAGTCAAGGGCGGGATCAGCCCCAGCATTTT. The encoded protein is CASSQGRDQPQHF.

The chain carries TRBV28 and TRBJ1-2; TRBD1 is a possible D gene (5 bases). The CDR3 runs 14 residues. The germline V and J ends were trimmed by 7 bases and 4 bases, with 16 bases remaining between them. Germline V lookup: CDR1 MDHEN, CDR2 SYDVKM. The CDR3 spells CASTKSQGSYGYTF. The CDR3 DNA reads TGTGCCAGCACCAAGTCCCAGGGTAGCTATGGCTACACCTTC.

The chain couples TRBV7-2 to TRBJ1-2, with 7 bases identical to TRBD1. Germline CDR1 and CDR2: SGHTA and FQGNSA. The CDR3 covers 15 residues. V lost 5 bases to trimming and J lost 0 bases; unmatched junction nucleotides: 6. The CDR3 protein is CASSRPRGANYGYTF. DNA for the CDR3: TGTGCCAGCAGCCGGCCCAGGGGGGCTAACTATGGCTACACCTTC.

This clone was observed a few times. The rearrangement links TRBV28 to TRBJ1-6; D remains ambiguous. The CDR3 spans 13 residues. In germline, CDR1 is MDHEN, CDR2 SYDVKM. V was clipped by 8 bases and J by 0 bases, with 5 bases between them. The CDR3 region is CASQNSYNSPLHF. The CDR3 DNA sequence: TGTGCCAGCCAGAACTCCTATAATTCACCCCTCCACTTT.

The V and J genes are TRBV27 and TRBJ1-1; 7 bases fit TRBD1. The ends lost 8 bases at V and 1 base at J; junction bases unmatched: 10. Germline CDR1 is MNHEY and CDR2 is SMNVEV (reference sequence). The CDR3 is 15 amino acids. CDR3 protein: CASPPGTAKNTEAFF. Written as DNA, the CDR3 is TGTGCCAGCCCCCCCGGGACAGCGAAGAACACTGAAGCTTTCTTT.

The rearrangement links TRBV28 to TRBJ1-2; 7 bases agree with TRBD1. Germline V lookup: CDR1 MDHEN, CDR2 SYDVKM. CDR3 length equals 12 residues. The junction had 3 bases not matched to a gene; V was cut back by 6 bases and J by 5 bases. Here the CDR3 DNA reads TGTGCCAGCAGCGGGACAGAATATGGCTACACCTTC. This translates into CASSGTEYGYTF.

This clone was observed at least ten times. V gene TRBV15 combines with J gene TRBJ1-2; possible D gene TRBD1, 6 bases. CDR1 LNHNV and CDR2 YYDKDF come from the germline V gene (reference sequence). Between the trimmed V and J ends, which lost 0 bases and 4 bases, there was a span of 12 bases. The CDR3 is made up of 15 amino acids. The CDR3 DNA reads TGTGCCACCAGCAGAGATCGAACAGGGACCTATGGCTACACCTTC. Translating it yields CATSRDRTGTYGYTF.

This clone showed up many times. The chain employs TRBV9 and TRBJ2-7, with no clear D. V was shortened by 0 bases and J by 0 bases, with 7 bases between the two germline ends. The CDR3 extends over 14 amino acids. From germline, CDR1 is SGDLS and CDR2 YYNGEE. The CDR3 region is CASSVGPSSYEQYF. The CDR3 region has the DNA TGTGCCAGCAGCGTAGGTCCGAGCTCCTACGAGCAGTACTTC.

This sequence joins TRBV6-4 and TRBJ2-2; 12 bases line up with TRBD2. V lost 10 bases to trimming and J lost 7 bases; unmatched junction nucleotides: 10. This CDR3 contains 15 residues. Germline loops: CDR1 MRHNA, CDR2 SNTAGT. This chain's CDR3 is CATAKTSGSIGELFF. Written as DNA, the CDR3 is TGTGCCACCGCAAAGACTAGCGGGAGTATCGGGGAGCTGTTTTTT.

The rearrangement joins TRBV7-3 to TRBJ2-1; TRBD2 matches 10 bases. Germline V gene lookup returns CDR1 SGHTA and CDR2 FQGTGA. V lost 1 base and J lost 9; bases outside the gene matches: 6. The CDR3 loop spans 15 amino acids. CDR3: CASSLKTSGLGEQFF. DNA for the CDR3: TGTGCCAGCAGCTTAAAGACTAGCGGGCTCGGTGAGCAGTTCTTC.

The V call is TRBV19, the J call TRBJ1-1; D remains unclear. The V gene's germline CDR1 is LNHDA and CDR2 SQIVND (reference sequence). This CDR3 has 11 residues. The germline V and J ends were trimmed by 5 bases and 10 bases, with 11 bases remaining between them. DNA of the CDR3: TGTGCCAGTAGTCTAGGACTTGCAGCTTTCTTT. It is translated as CASSLGLAAFF.

The rearrangement uses TRBV12-3 or TRBV12-4 and TRBJ2-7; possibly TRBD1 for D (6 bases). Between the trimmed V and J ends, which lost 6 bases and 3 bases, there was a span of 12 bases. The CDR3 has 13 amino acids. The CDR3 here is CASSWEQGYEQYF. CDR3 nucleotide sequence: TGTGCCAGCAGCTGGGAACAGGGCTACGAGCAGTACTTC.

The chain is built from TRBV28 and TRBJ2-1; 7 bases fit TRBD2. CDR1 MDHEN and CDR2 SYDVKM come from the germline V gene. The CDR3 spans 16 residues. The V gene end was trimmed by 6 bases and the J gene end by 1 base; junction bases not matched to a gene: 9. The CDR3 nucleotides read TGTGCCAGCAGGGAGTTGGGGCGGGGGTCCTACAATGAGCAGTTCTTC. The encoded protein is CASRELGRGSYNEQFF.

In this sample, this clone turned up a few times. The chain links TRBV15 to TRBJ2-3, with 14 bases identical to TRBD2. Germline V gene data show CDR1 as LNHNV and CDR2 as YYDKDF (reference sequence). Unmatched junction bases numbered 2, after V lost 2 bases and J lost 4 bases. CDR3 length equals 16 residues. This CDR3 is CATSRKGLAGADTQYF. Here the CDR3 DNA reads TGTGCCACCAGCAGAAAGGGACTAGCGGGAGCAGATACGCAGTATTTT.

V gene TRBV7-9 combines with J gene TRBJ1-2; TRBD1 might be the D (5 bases). V was trimmed by 4 bases and J by 0 bases, leaving 15 bases between them. Germline V gives CDR1 SEHNR, CDR2 FQNEAQ (reference sequence). This CDR3 is built from 16 residues. CDR3 bases: TGTGCCAGCAGCTCACCCAGGGCACATCCTAACTATGGCTACACCTTC. Translation: CASSSPRAHPNYGYTF.

The V gene is TRBV28, the J gene TRBJ1-2, with 7 bases matching TRBD1. The V segment lost 4 bases and the J segment 8 bases; nucleotides outside the gene matches: 7. The CDR3 has 13 amino acids. CDR1 and CDR2 from the germline V gene are MDHEN and SYDVKM. In DNA form, the CDR3 reads TGTGCCAGCAGTTCGACAGGGCGAGGCGGCTACACCTTC. Encoded protein: CASSSTGRGGYTF.

The genes are TRBV5-1 and TRBJ1-2; 9 nucleotides agree with TRBD1. The CDR3 is 14 amino acids. Germline values: CDR1 SGHRS, CDR2 YFSETQ. Trimming took 7 bases from V and 6 from J; bases not matched to a gene: 10. CDR3 nucleotides: TGCGCCAGCGGACAGGGGAGAGGTGAGGATGGCTACACCTTC. Protein product: CASGQGRGEDGYTF.

This chain joins TRBV6-2 or TRBV6-3 and TRBJ2-7; 9 nucleotides match TRBD1. J lost 5 bases, V lost 2 bases, and 10 bases had no gene match. The germline CDR1 and CDR2 sequences are MNHEY and SVGEGT. The CDR3 contains 16 residues. CDR3 residues: CASSYPSGTGKDEQYF. Here the CDR3 DNA reads TGTGCCAGCAGTTACCCCTCCGGGACAGGGAAGGACGAGCAGTACTTC.

This sequence joins TRBV5-8 and TRBJ2-7; 8 bases fit TRBD2. Germline-derived CDR1 and CDR2 are SGHTS and YDEGEE. The CDR3 contains 14 residues. V trimming: 1 base; J trimming: 3 bases; junction bases outside the gene matches: 3. The CDR3 sequence: CASSLLGLDYEQYF. CDR3 DNA sequence: TGTGCCAGCAGCTTGCTGGGACTAGACTACGAGCAGTACTTC.

The J gene is TRBJ1-3, the V gene TRBV5-1, with D perhaps matching TRBD1 (6 bases). Germline V gene lookup returns CDR1 SGHRS and CDR2 YFSETQ. V shed 2 bases and J shed 2 bases, with 11 bases lying between them. The CDR3 is 15 amino acids. CDR3 sequence (DNA): TGCGCCAGCAGCTTCCAACAGGGAGCTGGAAACACCATATATTTT. Its translation is CASSFQQGAGNTIYF. The full variable domain, its missing parts supplied by reference TRBV5-1 and TRBJ1-3, is KAGVTQTPRYLIKTRGQQVTLSCSPISGHRSVSWYQQTPGQGLQFLFEYFSETQRNKGNFPGRFSGRQFSNSRSEMNVSTLELGDSALYLCASSFQQGAGNTIYFGEGSWLTVV.

This rearrangement joins TRBV6-6 to TRBJ1-4; 12 nucleotides match TRBD1. Germline CDR1 and CDR2: MNHNY and SVGAGI (reference sequence). With 6 bases clipped from V and 10 bases from J, the junction kept 3 bases outside the gene matches. The CDR3 has 13 amino acids. As DNA, the CDR3 is TGTGCCAGCAGGGGACAGGGGGCTGGAAAACTGTTTTTT. This sequence encodes CASRGQGAGKLFF.

V usage is TRBV28 and J usage is TRBJ2-2; a weak D match, TRBD2 (5 bases). The ends were cut back, 1 base at V and 4 bases at J, with 13 bases in the middle. The germline V gene has CDR1 MDHEN and CDR2 SYDVKM. CDR3 length: 16 amino acids. This CDR3 is CASSLFPAGGTGELFF. For the CDR3, the DNA is TGTGCCAGCAGTTTATTCCCCGCGGGCGGCACCGGGGAGCTGTTTTTT. The complete variable domain, with remaining parts taken from reference TRBV28 and TRBJ2-2, reads DVKVTQSSRYLVKRTGEKVFLECVQDMDHENMFWYRQDPGLGLRLIYFSYDVKMKEKGDIPEGYSVSREKKERFSLILESASTNQTSMYLCASSLFPAGGTGELFFGEGSRLTVL.

The chain employs TRBV2 and TRBJ2-7, with 9 positions matching TRBD2. The CDR3 is 13 residues long. V trimming: 4 bases; J trimming: 6 bases; junction bases outside the gene matches: 4. Germline CDR1 SNHLY, CDR2 FYNNEI. The CDR3 coding sequence is TGTGCCAGCAGTGGAGCGCGGGGGGGCGAGCAGTACTTC. Translating gives CASSGARGGEQYF.

The rearrangement uses TRBV24-1 and TRBJ2-2; D not certain. Germline V gives CDR1 KGHDR, CDR2 SFDVKD. Trimming took off 5 bases at V and 7 bases at J, with 7 bases between the two ends. The CDR3 sequence is 12 residues long. CDR3 DNA sequence: TGTGCCACCAGTGTAAGAGTCGGGGAGCTGTTTTTT. Amino acids: CATSVRVGELFF.

This chain's CDR3 is CASSISQIQETQYF. CDR3 DNA sequence: TGTGCCAGTAGTATATCACAGATCCAAGAGACCCAGTACTTC. The chain recombines TRBV19 with TRBJ2-5, with D hard to call. This CDR3 has 14 residues. CDR1 is LNHDA and CDR2 is SQIVND in the germline V gene (reference sequence). V dropped 2 bases and J dropped 1 base, with 8 bases sitting between them.